This T cell receptor beta chain was sequenced in a study of CXCR3-negative and CXCR3-positive naive CD8 T cells. The CDR3 loop spans 13 amino acids. Germline V CDR1 and CDR2: SGHTA, FQGNSA. UMI-tagged TRB cDNA libraries were built via 5' RACE. TCRdb reprocessed the 5' RACE reads and reports one entry per CDR3 protein, with no DNA. This listing includes 100,000 to 150,000 distinct CDR3 sequences. Naive CD8+ T cells were CD45RO-CCR7+CD27+CD95-. Notes on this clonotype: The target antigen is unknown.

General observations from the study: Relative to memory CD8+ cells, whose diversity was much lower, both naive subsets had comparably high diversity. PBMCs showed partially decreased CXCR3 expression after cryopreservation, and most assays used fresh PBMCs. Naive CXCR3-positive and CXCR3-negative cells shared TRBV-TRBJ usage; memory cells diverged.

This sequence originates from a human donor in good health. Some clones in this sample may be carry-over from other donors' samples. Specimen: naive CXCR3- CD8+ T cells from blood. Stated subset: CD45RO-CCR7+CD27+CD95- naive CD8+ T cells lacking CXCR3 (TNR3-). The J gene is TRBJ2-5, the V gene TRBV7-2; TCRdb's D call of TRBD2 is untestable without DNA. The CDR3 is CASSLGGEETQYF.